The sequence of this T cell receptor beta chain was determined in a study of T cell responses to AZD1222 COVID-19 vaccine. General study findings and limits: Baseline seropositives among AZD1222 recipients totaled only six. No day 14 peak samples; only post-peak repertoires were characterized. Clonal diversity was possibly underestimated, and the donors were mostly white British, with more females.

The table came from immunoSEQ multiplex PCR; TCRdb's copy has only in-frame clones and leaves some out. In the table there are 140,000 or so clones, 85% to 95% of which are singletons. This clone has just one count. Its target is unknown. Germline lookup yields CDR1 SGHRS and CDR2 YFSETQ. The CDR3 extends over 14 amino acids. V was pared by 4 bases and J by 7 bases, with 17 bases between. This sequence was found in an adult who had recovered from COVID-19. Here the sequenced sample was peripheral blood, taken after recovery from COVID-19. This rearrangement joins TRBV5-1 to TRBJ1-1, with unresolved D. Written as DNA, the CDR3 is TGCGCCAGCAGCCCGGCCCAGTCAGGAATTGAAGCTTTCTTT. It translates to CASSPAQSGIEAFF.